These 22 T cell receptor beta chains originate from one sample sequenced in a study of siplizumab effects on memory and regulatory T cells. TCRdb keeps only in-frame clones here, not all; method: immunoSEQ multiplex PCR. The sample lists 85,000 to 130,000 clones; 75% to 95% were seen once. Sample: CD4+ T cells sorted from blood. The receptors stem from a human donor in good health. Some clones in this sample may be carry-over from other donors' samples.

The chain is built from TRBV19 and TRBJ2-4; maybe TRBD1 (5 bases). The CDR3 is made up of 17 amino acids. Trimming stripped 3 bases from V and 0 bases from J, with 15 bases between. Germline assignment: CDR1 LNHDA and CDR2 SQIVND (reference sequence). The CDR3 reads CASSILGDRLAKNIQYF. The CDR3 DNA reads TGTGCCAGTAGTATCTTAGGGGATCGATTAGCCAAAAACATTCAGTACTTC.

The chain couples TRBV4-1 to TRBJ2-5; possible D gene TRBD1, 7 bases. With 0 bases removed from V and 9 bases from J, the gap between germline ends came to 17 bases. The length of the CDR3 is 15 residues. Germline lookup yields CDR1 MGHRA and CDR2 YSYEKL. CDR3 sequence reads: CASSQDSLGRGAQYF. The CDR3 DNA is TGCGCCAGCAGCCAAGATAGCCTAGGCAGGGGGGCCCAGTACTTC.

The J gene is TRBJ2-3, the V gene TRBV4-1; D is ambiguous. The CDR3 covers 16 residues. The germline V gene has CDR1 MGHRA and CDR2 YSYEKL. The V and J ends lost 1 base and 6 bases respectively, with 17 bases between them. CDR3 residues: CASSQVGGERRDTQYF. CDR3 coding DNA: TGCGCCAGCAGCCAAGTGGGCGGAGAAAGAAGGGATACGCAGTATTTT.

This chain uses TRBV5-1 with TRBJ2-1; either TRBD1 or TRBD2 may supply D (6 bases each). The ends were cut back, 4 bases at V and 8 bases at J, with 16 bases in the middle. This CDR3 has 14 residues. CDR1 SGHRS and CDR2 YFSETQ come from the germline V gene. The CDR3 region has the DNA TGCGCCAGCAGCCGGCTATCAAGGGGGGATGAGCAGTTCTTC. Its protein product is CASSRLSRGDEQFF.

The chain links TRBV30 to TRBJ2-7; D possibly matches TRBD1 or TRBD2 (5 bases each). Germline-derived CDR1 and CDR2 are GTSNPN and SVGIG (reference sequence). The V end was cut by 3 bases, the J end by 2 bases, with 14 bases between. This CDR3 is 14 amino acids long. CDR3 protein: CAWSRERSTYEQYF. The DNA of the CDR3 is TGTGCCTGGAGCAGGGAGCGTTCGACCTACGAGCAGTACTTC.

The genes are TRBV6-6 and TRBJ1-4, with 8 bases matching TRBD1. Germline lookup yields CDR1 MNHNY and CDR2 SVGAGI (reference sequence). The CDR3 has 14 residues. With V trimmed by 2 bases and J by 8 bases, 4 bases remained unmatched. Here the CDR3 DNA reads TGTGCCAGCAGTTACAGACAGGGGAGAGAAAAACTGTTTTTT. It codes for CASSYRQGREKLFF.

In DNA form, the CDR3 reads TGTGCCAGCAGACTAGCGGGAGGAGCTTACAATGAGCAGTTCTTC. It specifies CASRLAGGAYNEQFF. The chain recombines TRBV6-1 with TRBJ2-1; 12 nucleotides line up with TRBD2. This CDR3 region has 15 residues. Trimming took 6 bases from V and 4 from J; bases not matched to a gene: 4. Germline values: CDR1 MNHNS, CDR2 SASEGT.

This clone was observed a handful of times. The chain links TRBV28 to TRBJ1-1, with D possibly TRBD1 on 5 matching bases. Germline-derived CDR1 and CDR2 are MDHEN and SYDVKM. V was trimmed by 8 bases and J by 5 bases, leaving 12 bases between them. This CDR3 is built from 12 residues. CDR3 DNA: TGTGCCAGCGGGGCGGCAAGGACTGAAGCTTTCTTT. Translated: CASGAARTEAFF.

The chain is built from TRBV7-3 and TRBJ2-3; D is possibly TRBD2 (5 bases). Trimming shortened V by 6 bases and J by 6 bases, and 13 bases separated the two germline ends. This CDR3 spans 13 amino acids. Germline V lookup: CDR1 SGHTA, CDR2 FQGTGA. CDR3 loop: CASSPPSSDTQYF. The CDR3 DNA sequence: TGTGCCAGCAGTCCCCCGTCTAGCGATACGCAGTATTTT.

The CDR3, as DNA: TGTGCCAGCAGTTACACTAGAACGACTAGCACAGATACGCAGTATTTT. Protein: CASSYTRTTSTDTQYF. This chain joins TRBV6-5 and TRBJ2-3, with D possibly matching TRBD2 (5 bases). CDR1 is MNHEY, CDR2 SVGAGI, per germline. The V end was cut by 2 bases, the J end by 0 bases, with 12 bases between. The CDR3 is made up of 16 amino acids.

The V gene is TRBV6-5, the J gene TRBJ1-2; weak D call: TRBD1 (6 bases). In germline, CDR1 is MNHEY, CDR2 SVGAGI. The CDR3 spans 15 residues. The V and J ends lost 2 bases and 7 bases respectively, with 17 bases between them. CDR3 coding DNA: TGTGCCAGCAGTTACGGTGGGGGCGTAGTGTTTGGCTACACCTTC. Encoded protein: CASSYGGGVVFGYTF.

The V and J genes are TRBV7-8 and TRBJ2-1; TRBD2 agrees at 7 bases. From germline, CDR1 is SGHVS and CDR2 FQNEAQ. The CDR3 covers 15 residues. The trim removed 4 bases at V and 2 bases at J, leaving 5 bases unmatched. The DNA for the CDR3 is TGTGCCAGCAGCTGGAGTGCGGGGGCCTACAATGAGCAGTTCTTC. Residues: CASSWSAGAYNEQFF. The full variable domain, in which reference TRBV7-8 and TRBJ2-1 provide the parts outside the CDR3, is GAGVSQSPRYKVAKRGQDVALRCDPISGHVSLFWYQQALGQGPEFLTYFQNEAQLDKSGLPSDRFFAERPEGSVSTLKIQRTQQEDSAVYLCASSWSAGAYNEQFFGPGTRLTVL.

J is TRBJ1-2 and V is TRBV20-1; D remains ambiguous. The CDR3 is 9 residues long. Germline V gene sequence: CDR1 DFQATT, CDR2 SNEGSKA (reference sequence). The CDR3 is CMPDYGYTF. DNA for the CDR3: TGCATGCCGGACTATGGCTACACCTTC.

The rearrangement uses TRBV4-2 and TRBJ2-1; 7 positions match TRBD2. V lost 0 bases and J lost 4; bases outside the gene matches: 6. Germline-derived CDR1 and CDR2 are LGHNA and YNFKEQ. The CDR3 spans 16 residues. The CDR3 spells CASSQDSSGVYNEQFF. CDR3 sequence (DNA): TGTGCCAGCAGCCAAGACTCGAGCGGGGTATACAATGAGCAGTTCTTC.

V and J are TRBV25-1 and TRBJ1-4; D is possibly TRBD1 (6 bases). The CDR3 runs to 15 residues. Per germline, CDR1 MGHDK and CDR2 SYGVNS. Trimming took off 2 bases at V and 8 bases at J, with 15 bases between the two ends. CDR3 in DNA: TGTGCCAGCAGTGAAGGAAGGGGGTGGTACGAAAAACTGTTTTTT. Amino acids: CASSEGRGWYEKLFF. Full variable domain (missing parts from reference TRBV25-1 and TRBJ1-4): EADIYQTPRYLVIGTGKKITLECSQTMGHDKMYWYQQDPGMELHLIHYSYGVNSTEKGDLSSESTVSRIRTEHFPLTLESARPSHTSQYLCASSEGRGWYEKLFFGSGTQLSVL.

A few counts support this clone. This chain connects TRBV2 to TRBJ1-4; tentative D call: TRBD1 (6 bases). V lost 5 bases, J lost 12 bases, and 19 bases lay in between. CDR3 length: 14 residues. CDR1 is SNHLY, CDR2 FYNNEI, per germline. DNA for the CDR3: TGTGCCAGCAGTTATTCAGGGGCCGGGGTGGAACTGTTTTTT. This codes for CASSYSGAGVELFF.

The V call is TRBV6-1, the J call TRBJ1-1, with a possible D match to TRBD1 (6 bases). Trimming removed 4 bases at V and 4 bases at J, with 16 bases between. Germline values: CDR1 MNHNS, CDR2 SASEGT. This CDR3 has 15 residues. The DNA of the CDR3 is TGTGCCAGCAGTGCCCGACAGGCAGGGATCACTGAAGCTTTCTTT. It is translated as CASSARQAGITEAFF.

The CDR3 spells CASSTGGYGYTF. DNA for the CDR3: TGTGCCAGCAGTACGGGGGGCTATGGCTACACCTTC. The V call is TRBV6-5, the J call TRBJ1-2, with a possible D match to TRBD1 (5 bases). V was cut by 5 bases and J by 4 bases, with 8 bases left in between. This CDR3 region has 12 residues. Germline V gene lookup returns CDR1 MNHEY and CDR2 SVGAGI.

This rearrangement joins TRBV6-6 to TRBJ2-7, with D possibly matching TRBD2 (6 bases). V gave up 6 bases and J gave up 4 bases, with 16 bases separating them. Germline assignment: CDR1 MNHNY and CDR2 SVGAGI (reference sequence). The CDR3 runs to 14 residues. The CDR3, as DNA: TGTGCCAGCAGCCCGACCGGGACTCAGTACGAGCAGTACTTC. It specifies CASSPTGTQYEQYF.

This chain uses TRBV29-1 with TRBJ2-3; 12 bases line up with TRBD1. The V gene end was trimmed by 1 base and the J gene end by 3 bases; junction bases not matched to a gene: 2. The CDR3 is 15 residues long. Germline CDR1 SQVTM, CDR2 ANQGSEA. The CDR3 region has the DNA TGCAGCGTTGAAGGGGGACAGGGGGCTACAGATACGCAGTATTTT. It translates to CSVEGGQGATDTQYF.

The table lists this clone with a count of one. The chain uses TRBV7-2 and TRBJ1-2; no clear D. The germline V gene has CDR1 SGHTA and CDR2 FQGNSA. V was cut by 7 bases and J by 4 bases, with 13 bases left in between. The CDR3 is 13 residues long. DNA of the CDR3: TGTGCCAGCACCCTCAAGGCAGGCTATGGCTACACCTTC. It is translated as CASTLKAGYGYTF.

The rearrangement links TRBV21-1 to TRBJ2-5. TRBV21-1 is a known pseudogene. The CDR3 totals 12 residues. CDR3 protein: CASSKRAETQYF. The CDR3 DNA reads as TGTGCCAGCAGCAAAAGGGCGGAGACCCAGTACTTC.